The 8 T cell receptor beta chains presented below share a single source sample, sequenced in a study of T cell changes during pregnancy in multiple sclerosis. The data were produced by immunoSEQ multiplex PCR, yet TCRdb's version contains in-frame clones alone and is incomplete. The sample carries some 60,000 clones, about nine tenths recorded once. Sequences were derived from peripheral blood, sampled in the first trimester of pregnancy. These receptors all stem from a female donor in good health, enrolled as a control in a pregnancy study.

Details on this clone: Mismatch with germline at one junction end may stem from a read error. For the CDR3, the DNA is TGTGCCAGCAGCCCGCTATTGAAGACTGAAGCTTTCTTT. Its translation: CASSPLLKTEAFF. The V call is TRBV7-3, the J call TRBJ1-1; no firm D call. The CDR3 is 13 amino acids. Germline V gene lookup returns CDR1 SGHTA and CDR2 FQGTGA.

The chain links TRBV27 to TRBJ2-3; D is possibly TRBD2 (5 bases). V was clipped by 5 bases and J by 5 bases, with 8 bases between them. The germline CDR1 and CDR2 sequences are MNHEY and SMNVEV (reference sequence). CDR3 length equals 12 residues. CDR3 sequence reads: CASSPREDTQYF. The DNA of the CDR3 is TGTGCCAGCAGTCCCCGGGAAGATACGCAGTATTTT.

The V and J genes are TRBV9 and TRBJ2-7; TRBD2 agrees at 12 bases. The CDR3 extends over 14 amino acids. With V trimmed by 5 bases and J by 6 bases, 6 bases remained unmatched. Germline-derived CDR1 and CDR2 are SGDLS and YYNGEE. This CDR3 reads CASSLAGGPFEQYF. The CDR3 region has the DNA TGTGCCAGCAGTCTAGCGGGGGGGCCTTTCGAGCAGTACTTC.

V usage is TRBV7-7 and J usage is TRBJ2-2; 10 nucleotides align to TRBD2. CDR1 and CDR2 from the germline V gene are SSHAT and FNYEAQ (reference sequence). This CDR3 is 14 amino acids long. The CDR3 DNA is TGTGCTACTGCCAGCGGGAGGGCGACCGGGGAGCTGTTTTTT. This codes for CATASGRATGELFF.

V gene TRBV14 combines with J gene TRBJ1-2; D is possibly TRBD1 (5 bases). V lost 0 bases and J 4 bases, leaving 12 bases between the germline ends. The CDR3 totals 15 residues. Per the germline V gene, CDR1 is SGHDN and CDR2 is FVKESK. CDR3 nucleotide sequence: TGTGCCAGCAGCCAAGAGGGACCGGGAGCCTATGGCTACACCTTC. This codes for CASSQEGPGAYGYTF.

Note on this clone: This sample includes further DNA sequences coding for the same CDR3. V usage is TRBV7-2 and J usage is TRBJ2-3; D is undetermined. V was cut by 0 bases and J by 5 bases, with 9 bases left in between. The CDR3 is made up of 14 amino acids. The germline gives CDR1 SGHTA, CDR2 FQGNSA. The CDR3 here is CASSLASGVDTQYF. The CDR3 DNA sequence: TGTGCCAGCAGCTTAGCGTCAGGTGTAGATACGCAGTATTTT. The variable domain in full, with the rest retrieved from reference TRBV7-2 and TRBJ2-3, is GAGVSQSPSNKVTEKGKDVELRCDPISGHTALYWYRQSLGQGLEFLIYFQGNSAPDKSGLPSDRFSAERTGGSVSTLTIQRTQQEDSAVYLCASSLASGVDTQYFGPGTRLTVL.

The chain joins TRBV9 to TRBJ1-2, with D unresolved. Germline CDR1 reads SGDLS; CDR2 reads YYNGEE. The V and J ends lost 4 bases and 4 bases respectively, with 14 bases between them. The CDR3 runs 14 residues. CDR3 coding DNA: TGTGCCAGCAGCCCTCCACCTCGGGGCTATGGCTACACCTTC. Translated: CASSPPPRGYGYTF. The full variable domain, completed using reference TRBV9 and TRBJ1-2, is DSGVTQTPKHLITATGQRVTLRCSPRSGDLSVYWYQQSLDQGLQFLIQYYNGEERAKGNILERFSAQQFPDLHSELNLSSLELGDSALYFCASSPPPRGYGYTFGSGTRLTVV.

The chain uses TRBV2 and TRBJ2-3; tentative D call: TRBD1 (5 bases). Deletions cut 8 bases from V and 2 bases from J, with 17 bases between. This CDR3 spans 15 amino acids. CDR1 is SNHLY and CDR2 is FYNNEI in the germline V gene. As DNA, the CDR3 is TGTGCCAGCGGGGCCAGGGCATCGACCACAGATACGCAGTATTTT. It encodes CASGARASTTDTQYF.